The next 5 T cell receptor beta chains were all read from a single sample in a study of response to subunit inactivated influenza vaccine. TCRdb re-derived calls from the RT-PCR reads in MiXCR, one entry per CDR3 protein. The profile shows some 600,000 distinct CDR3 sequences, 12% to 15% of them singletons. This sample comprised PBMCs from blood, obtained 14 to 15 days before vaccination. All receptors derive from a man aged 45 to 65 who received an inactivated influenza vaccine.

Only a few counts were recorded for this clonotype. The chain couples TRBV15 to TRBJ2-2, with 9 bases matching TRBD1. Trimming removed 3 bases from V and 5 bases from J; junction bases left unmatched: 10. The CDR3 runs to 17 residues. From germline, CDR1 is LNHNV and CDR2 YYDKDF (reference sequence). The CDR3 DNA is TGTGCCACCAGCAGCGCCGCCCGACAGGGGGTTACCGGGGAGCTGTTTTTT. Translation: CATSSAARQGVTGELFF.

The V gene is TRBV10-3, the J gene TRBJ2-3; TRBD2 matches 8 bases. The length of the CDR3 is 15 residues. The V and J ends lost 4 bases and 4 bases, in that order; junction bases with no gene match: 7. Germline-derived CDR1 and CDR2 are ENHRY and SYGVKD. CDR3 region: CAISAGGRFADTQYF. The CDR3, as DNA: TGTGCCATCAGTGCGGGGGGGCGCTTCGCAGATACGCAGTATTTT.

There are a few counts of this clonotype. The chain links TRBV7-8 to TRBJ2-1, with a possible D match to TRBD2 (6 bases). In germline, CDR1 is SGHVS, CDR2 FQNEAQ. V was trimmed by 5 bases and J by 4 bases, leaving 15 bases between them. This CDR3 contains 15 residues. CDR3 residues: CASSATRISYNEQFF. CDR3 nucleotides: TGTGCCAGCAGCGCGACTAGGATTTCGTACAATGAGCAGTTCTTC. Looking up the rest from reference TRBV7-8 and TRBJ2-1 gives the full variable domain: GAGVSQSPRYKVAKRGQDVALRCDPISGHVSLFWYQQALGQGPEFLTYFQNEAQLDKSGLPSDRFFAERPEGSVSTLKIQRTQQEDSAVYLCASSATRISYNEQFFGPGTRLTVL.

This sequence joins TRBV28 and TRBJ2-5; D remains ambiguous. V lost 7 bases and J lost 0, with 9 bases in between. CDR1 and CDR2 (germline): MDHEN, SYDVKM. CDR3 length: 13 amino acids. The CDR3 reads CASTYGHQETQYF. The CDR3 bases are TGTGCCAGCACTTACGGCCACCAAGAGACCCAGTACTTC.

This clonotype turned up a few times. V usage is TRBV6-5 and J usage is TRBJ1-5; D is undetermined. The V end was cut by 2 bases, the J end by 7 bases, with 9 bases between. Per germline, CDR1 MNHEY and CDR2 SVGAGI. CDR3 size: 13 residues. The CDR3 coding sequence is TGTGCCAGCAGTTACACCGCGGGGCAGCCCCAGCATTTT. This sequence encodes CASSYTAGQPQHF.